This TCR beta chain was profiled in a study of tissue T cells after allogeneic stem cell transplantation (dated by TCRdb to the early 2020s). With respect to the entire study: Using research autopsies of patients with and without GVHD, plus mouse models of GVHD, the study profiled TCR beta repertoires across many tissues. The human arm was conducted as a prospective observational study, and neither blinding nor randomization was performed.

From its cysteine to its phenylalanine, the CDR3 spans 15 amino acids. The CDR3 was read in part: 42 bases, with the frame set at base 1. The V end gives up 4 bases and the J end 8 bases, leaving 9 bases in the junction not matched to a gene. CDR1 is given as FNHDT and CDR2 as SITEND, both from the germline V gene (reference sequence). Library preparation was by the immunoSEQ multiplex PCR assay. TCRbeta CDR3 sequencing was done by Adaptive Biotechnologies at survey depth, reporting CDR3 sequences, V/J genes, productive frequency and template counts. Amplification of TCR beta CDR3 regions started from genomic DNA instead of RNA. The authors' pipeline ran thus. Jensen-Shannon divergence was used to quantify pairwise repertoire overlap between tissues, with a value of 1 indicating complete divergence and a value of 0 indicating identical repertoires. Tissues were grouped by single-linkage agglomerative hierarchical clustering of pairwise JSD values, and the clustering results were shown as dendrograms. GLIPH2 was run on all patient samples with simulation_depth 1000, kmer_min_depth 3 and cdr3_length_cutoff 8, and groups with more than two unique CDR3s were retained. A standardized tissue-overlap score extrapolated Jaccard GLIPH-group overlap across patients to a standard repertoire size of 1000 clones. Linear mixed-effect models, with tissue as a fixed effect and individual as a random effect, were used to test how diversity related to clinical or experimental variables. Not all clones reach the TCRdb copy of this immuneACCESS table, which keeps in-frame sequences only. Checked studies attribute under half of the gap to unresolved V genes and leave the rest unexplained. D and trimming were read from the DNA, whereas the V and J calls and clone size are those reported in that table. Present in this sample are more than 6,500 clones, 50% to 55% of which were seen just once. The top ten clonotypes cover about 12% of the sample.

As to this clone: It lacks a known antigen. Because this receptor comes from a mouse, its gene names and germline sequences follow the mouse reference. The CDR3 end falls 1 residue outside the read, so it is completed with the germline J gene.

Reading the label with the study, this specimen's time point is: mouse harvest day 7 after allogeneic transplant. Each mouse graft, delivered by tail vein injection, combined 10^6 splenic CD5+ T cells with 10^7 T-cell-depleted bone marrow cells. To model GVHD in mice, a major MHC-mismatch B6 (H2b) into BALB/c (H2d) model was used, and tissues were profiled at day 7 or 14. On day 7 or 14 post-transplant, mouse tissues and retro-orbital blood were harvested with separate sterile tools for each animal, and livers were flushed before harvest. Before genomic DNA was isolated with the DNeasy Blood & Tissue Kit, mouse tissues were minced with razor blades in buffered saline. The study at large found these results: In both patients and mice, only a limited portion of the TCR repertoire detected in tissues was captured by blood and spleen T cells. Within patients, how anatomically similar the tissues were was a key factor in shaping TCR repertoire composition, regardless of disease or transplant status. Few T cell clones were found to be shared across patients, but shared repertoire signatures across patients were revealed in a tissue-specific fashion by motif-based clustering. The study did not determine which tissue TCRs were alloreactive or antigen-specific, and some clones might have been persisting host cells. A small and clinically heterogeneous patient cohort was studied, and sampling depth was acknowledged as a limitation.

The rearrangement joined TRBV19 to TRBJ2-1, and TRBD2 matches 10 of the central bases. Sequencing was performed on lymph node tissue. The sequence was collected from a female BALB/c mouse given C57BL/6 T cells with graft-versus-host disease after an allogeneic hematopoietic cell transplant. The CDR3 sequence is CASSPGTGALSEQFF. The CDR3 DNA, read in part, is TGTGCCAGCAGTCCCGGGACTGGGGCCCTTTCTGAGCAGTTC. The CDR3 plus the reference TRBV19 and TRBJ2-1 genes for the other parts give the full variable domain: GGIITQTPKFLIGQEGQKLTLKCQQNFNHDTMYWYRQDSGKGLRLIYYSITENDLQKGDLSEGYDASREKKSSFSLTVTSAQKNEMAVFLCASSPGTGALSEQFFGPGTRLTVL.